This T cell receptor (beta chain) was captured by sequencing in a study of beta chain features in type 1 diabetes. Study-level results: Diminished insertions and augmented deletions at VDJ junctions characterized type 1 diabetes patients. TCRB CDR3s from Type 1 diabetes patients were moderately but significantly shorter in all four CD4+ subsets. These data did not resolve whether HLA type affects TCRB rearrangement.

TCRB transcripts that were expressed got sequenced, as all of the isolated RNA had been reverse transcribed. About 3.57 million reads per sample were averaged for naive, central memory and regulatory samples. Clones were sequenced by immunoSEQ multiplex PCR, and TCRdb holds only the in-frame ones, with some missing. The sample shows hundreds of thousands of clones, around 12% of them seen only once. Sorting of CD4+ naive, central memory, regulatory and stem cell-like memory cells was performed via CD45RO/CCR7/CD25/CD127/CD95/CD27. The CDR3 is 18 amino acids. V was pared by 5 bases and J by 0 bases, with 8 bases of the junction left unmatched. Germline CDR1 is MDHEN and CDR2 is SYDVKM. A remark on this clone: Its antigen is currently unknown.

Sequenced material: naive CD4+ T cells from blood. The chain employs TRBV28 and TRBJ2-3, with 13 positions matching TRBD2. The receptor comes from a woman younger than 30 with type 1 diabetes. The CDR3 here is CASSPGLAGPPSTDTQYF. The CDR3 bases are TGTGCCAGCAGTCCGGGACTAGCGGGACCCCCTAGCACAGATACGCAGTATTTT.